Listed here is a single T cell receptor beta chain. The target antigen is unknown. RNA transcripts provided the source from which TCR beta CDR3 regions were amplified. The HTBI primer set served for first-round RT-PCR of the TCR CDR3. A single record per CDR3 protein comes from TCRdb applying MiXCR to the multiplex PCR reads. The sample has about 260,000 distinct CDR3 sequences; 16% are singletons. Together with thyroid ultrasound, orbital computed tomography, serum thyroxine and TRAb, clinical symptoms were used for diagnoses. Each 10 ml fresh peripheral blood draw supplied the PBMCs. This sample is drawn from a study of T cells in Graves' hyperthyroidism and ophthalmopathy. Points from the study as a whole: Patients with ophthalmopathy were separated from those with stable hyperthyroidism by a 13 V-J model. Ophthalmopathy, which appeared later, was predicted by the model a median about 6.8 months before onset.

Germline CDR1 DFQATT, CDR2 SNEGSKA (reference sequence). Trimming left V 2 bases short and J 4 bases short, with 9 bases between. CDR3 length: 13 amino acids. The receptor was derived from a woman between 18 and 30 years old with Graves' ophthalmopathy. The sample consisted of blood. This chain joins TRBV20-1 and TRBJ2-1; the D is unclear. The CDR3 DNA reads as TGCAGTGCTAGACTCAAGCAGTACAATGAGCAGTTCTTC. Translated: CSARLKQYNEQFF.